The 30 T cell receptor beta chains below come from one sample, sequenced in a study of blood T cells in healthy people across ages. For the second PCR, which ran for about 7 to 12 cycles, a sample-barcoded 5' primer and a J-beta primer mix were used. Each CDR3 protein is one row after TCRdb ran MiXCR on the 5' RACE reads. Of some 370,000 distinct CDR3 sequences in the sample, about 52% were seen once. Sequences were obtained from blood. These receptors were obtained from a man in his 60s in good health.

The V call is TRBV5-1, the J call TRBJ1-6, with 10 nucleotides matching TRBD1. Per the germline V gene, CDR1 is SGHRS and CDR2 is YFSETQ. The length of the CDR3 is 17 residues. V shed 0 bases, J shed 9 bases, and the junction held 9 bases outside the gene matches. This CDR3 is CASSLGGQGVIFSPLHF. CDR3 sequence (DNA): TGCGCCAGCAGCTTGGGAGGACAGGGGGTAATCTTTTCACCCCTCCACTTT.

V and J are TRBV6-1 and TRBJ2-5; tentative D call: TRBD1 (6 bases). Germline assignment: CDR1 MNHNS and CDR2 SASEGT. The CDR3 sequence is 15 residues long. V lost 2 bases, J lost 1 base, and 11 bases lay in between. The CDR3 DNA reads TGTGCCAGCAGTGAATGGGGACACTCCCAAGAGACCCAGTACTTC. This codes for CASSEWGHSQETQYF.

The chain couples TRBV12-3 or TRBV12-4 to TRBJ2-3, with 14 positions matching TRBD2. The CDR3 is 17 amino acids. Germline trimming cut 6 bases from V and 5 bases from J; bases unmatched to any gene: 10. CDR3: CASSSSGTSGSGDTQYF. The CDR3 DNA reads TGTGCCAGCAGCTCGTCCGGGACTAGCGGGAGCGGAGATACGCAGTATTTT.

About this clonotype: A clone one base away is much larger, so this may be a read error. The V and J genes are TRBV7-2 and TRBJ2-4; D uncertain. This CDR3 is 14 amino acids long. Per germline, CDR1 SGHTA and CDR2 FQGNSA. Deletions cut 5 bases from V and 7 bases from J, with 15 bases between. CDR3 amino acids: CASSNDINLNIQYF. The DNA of the CDR3 is TGTGCCAGCAGCAACGACATAAACTTGAACATTCAGTACTTC.

The rearrangement joins TRBV25-1 to TRBJ1-1, with D maybe TRBD1 (5 bases). The CDR3 runs to 14 residues. Trimming shortened V by 6 bases and J by 2 bases, and 13 bases separated the two germline ends. Germline V gene sequence: CDR1 MGHDK, CDR2 SYGVNS. The CDR3 nucleotides read TGTGCCAGCAGACTCGGGGGGTTTAACACTGAAGCTTTCTTT. Translating it yields CASRLGGFNTEAFF.

The V and J genes are TRBV20-1 and TRBJ2-5, with 9 bases fitting TRBD2. This CDR3 spans 15 amino acids. Germline V gives CDR1 DFQATT, CDR2 SNEGSKA (reference sequence). V lost 0 bases to trimming and J lost 1 base; unmatched junction nucleotides: 3. This CDR3 is CSAREVSGGQETQYF. CDR3 sequence (DNA): TGCAGTGCTAGAGAGGTTAGCGGGGGCCAAGAGACCCAGTACTTC.

CDR3 nucleotides: TGCGCCAGCGGGAAAACAGGGGGCCCCTACAATGAGCAGTTCTTC. Protein product: CASGKTGGPYNEQFF. V gene TRBV4-3 combines with J gene TRBJ2-1, with 9 bases that match TRBD1. Germline CDR1 reads LGHNA; CDR2 reads YSLEER. V was pared by 8 bases and J by 2 bases, with 7 bases of the junction left unmatched. CDR3 length: 15 amino acids.

The V call is TRBV12-3 or TRBV12-4, the J call TRBJ2-3; D remains ambiguous. The CDR3 sequence is 16 residues long. V lost 3 bases, J lost 2 bases, and 15 bases lay in between. CDR3 sequence reads: CASSFGGAQHTDTQYF. CDR3 nucleotides: TGTGCCAGCAGTTTTGGCGGTGCACAACACACAGATACGCAGTATTTT.

Comments on this clonotype: It is likely a read error, because the conserved phenylalanine at the end of the CDR3 is missing. This CDR3 is CAWSVLGVGSYNEQFC. CDR3 sequence (DNA): TGTGCCTGGAGTGTACTGGGGGTTGGCTCCTACAATGAGCAGTTCTGC. This chain joins TRBV30 and TRBJ2-1, with D perhaps given as TRBD1 or TRBD2 (5 bases each). Looked up from germline, CDR1 is GTSNPN and CDR2 is SVGIG (reference sequence). This CDR3 contains 16 residues. The V gene lost 0 bases and the J gene lost 0 bases, with 12 bases spanning the gap.

About this clonotype itself: Given a much more abundant clone one base away, this may be a read error. V gene TRBV6-2 or TRBV6-3 combines with J gene TRBJ2-7; 12 bases agree with TRBD2. Germline CDR1 is MNHEY and CDR2 is SVGEGT. The CDR3 is made up of 16 amino acids. Here the CDR3 reads CAGSRRGLAGFYEQYF. In DNA form, the CDR3 reads TGTGCCGGCAGCCGGCGTGGACTAGCGGGATTCTACGAGCAGTACTTC.

The chain couples TRBV20-1 to TRBJ2-1; 8 nucleotides align to TRBD1. Looked up from germline, CDR1 is DFQATT and CDR2 is SNEGSKA (reference sequence). V lost 6 bases and J lost 8; bases outside the gene matches: 9. CDR3 size: 13 residues. CDR3 coding DNA: TGCAGTGCAGATGGTGAGACAGGGGATGAGCAGTTCTTC. Translation: CSADGETGDEQFF.

V gene TRBV7-2 combines with J gene TRBJ1-1; D call uncertain. The CDR3 loop spans 12 amino acids. V was trimmed by 1 base and J by 11 bases, leaving 11 bases between them. Germline CDR1 SGHTA, CDR2 FQGNSA. The CDR3 bases are TGTGCCAGCAGCTTAGTTAAGGGTATGGCTTTCTTT. It encodes CASSLVKGMAFF.

On this clonotype: Mismatch with germline at one junction end may stem from a read error. The rearrangement links TRBV20-1 to TRBJ2-3; D not resolved. Germline CDR1 and CDR2: DFQATT and SNEGSKA (reference sequence). CDR3 length: 13 residues. The CDR3 is CSADRHSTDTQYF. The CDR3 DNA follows: TGCAGTGCTGACCGCCATAGCACAGATACACAGTATTTT.

The chain joins TRBV28 to TRBJ2-2; 10 nucleotides match TRBD2. This CDR3 is built from 13 residues. Germline values: CDR1 MDHEN, CDR2 SYDVKM. V lost 5 bases, J lost 11 bases, and 5 bases stayed unmatched. CDR3 sequence: CASSAWTSGELFF. The CDR3 bases are TGTGCCAGCAGTGCGTGGACTAGCGGCGAGCTGTTTTTT. Looking up the rest from reference TRBV28 and TRBJ2-2 gives the full variable domain: DVKVTQSSRYLVKRTGEKVFLECVQDMDHENMFWYRQDPGLGLRLIYFSYDVKMKEKGDIPEGYSVSREKKERFSLILESASTNQTSMYLCASSAWTSGELFFGEGSRLTVL.

The V call is TRBV6-2 or TRBV6-3, the J call TRBJ2-7, with 7 bases identical to TRBD1. The germline V gene has CDR1 MNHEY and CDR2 SVGEGT. CDR3 size: 17 residues. V trimming: 2 bases; J trimming: 2 bases; junction bases outside the gene matches: 12. CDR3 in DNA: TGTGCCAGCAGTTACCCCACGGGACAGTGGTCAACCTACGAGCAGTACTTC. It specifies CASSYPTGQWSTYEQYF.

Note on this clonotype: This may come from a read error, since a much larger clone is one base off. The chain recombines TRBV12-3 or TRBV12-4 with TRBJ2-1; the match to TRBD2 covers 9 bases. Trimming cost V 7 bases and J 2 bases; bases outside gene matches: 21. This CDR3 comprises 20 residues. The CDR3, as DNA: TGTGCCAGCATCCAAATACCGCAGGGAGTAGCGGGAGTAACCTACAATGAGCAGTTCTTC. Translation gives CASIQIPQGVAGVTYNEQFF.

The chain is built from TRBV29-1 and TRBJ2-7, with TRBD2 identical over 11 bases. CDR1 is SQVTM, CDR2 ANQGSEA, per germline. The V segment lost 5 bases and the J segment 7 bases; nucleotides outside the gene matches: 10. The CDR3 has 14 amino acids. The CDR3 coding sequence is TGCAGCGTTCCCGGGACTAGCGGATACAATGAGCAGTACTTC. This encodes CSVPGTSGYNEQYF.

This clonotype was observed a few times. V and J are TRBV15 and TRBJ1-1; the D gene is possibly TRBD1 (6 bases). V gave up 8 bases and J gave up 7 bases, with 17 bases separating them. This CDR3 comprises 13 residues. Germline lookup yields CDR1 LNHNV and CDR2 YYDKDF (reference sequence). The CDR3 protein is CATVDRPWGEAFF. CDR3 coding DNA: TGTGCCACCGTCGACAGGCCTTGGGGTGAAGCTTTCTTT.

The chain links TRBV12-3 or TRBV12-4 to TRBJ2-1; maybe TRBD2 (6 bases). Trimming took off 2 bases at V and 6 bases at J, with 14 bases between the two ends. CDR3 length: 15 residues. The CDR3 DNA sequence: TGTGCCAGCAGTTTAAGTAGCGGTCCTGGCAATGAGCAGTTCTTC. Residues: CASSLSSGPGNEQFF.

The chain joins TRBV18 to TRBJ2-3, with 9 nucleotides matching TRBD2. Trimming at V came to 0 bases and at J to 5 bases, leaving 6 bases not matched to a gene. Germline-derived CDR1 and CDR2 are KGHSH and LQKENI. The CDR3 loop spans 16 amino acids. CDR3: CASSPPGLASGDTQYF. The CDR3 coding sequence is TGTGCCAGCTCACCACCGGGACTAGCCTCCGGAGATACGCAGTATTTT.

As concerns this clonotype: A junction end diverges from the germline sequence, so it may reflect a read error. V is TRBV2 and J is TRBJ2-3, with D possibly being TRBD1 (5 bases). Looked up from germline, CDR1 is SNHLY and CDR2 is FYNNEI. The CDR3 is 15 residues long. The CDR3 DNA is TGTGCCAGCCGCAGTCAGCAGTGGGGCACCGATACGCAGTATTTT. Residues: CASRSQQWGTDTQYF.

The chain combines TRBV13 with TRBJ2-7; 7 nucleotides match TRBD1. This CDR3 is built from 16 residues. The germline gives CDR1 PRHDT, CDR2 FYEKMQ (reference sequence). Losses at the gene ends were 5 bases for V and 3 bases for J; bases not matched to a gene: 13. Here the CDR3 DNA reads TGTGCCAGCAGCCTCCTTCGACAGGGAACTTACTACGAGCAGTACTTC. This encodes CASSLLRQGTYYEQYF.

The J gene is TRBJ2-4, the V gene TRBV27, with D tentatively TRBD2 (6 bases). Near its end, the DNA agrees better with TRBJ2-7, so the J call may be wrong. The CDR3 sequence is 12 residues long. Germline V gene data show CDR1 as MNHEY and CDR2 as SMNVEV (reference sequence). CDR3: CASSSRLGEQYF. CDR3 nucleotides: TGTGCCAGCAGTTCCCGACTAGGCGAGCAGTACTTC.

This sequence joins TRBV6-1 and TRBJ2-3; D is undetermined. CDR1 is MNHNS, CDR2 SASEGT, per germline. The length of the CDR3 is 13 residues. V lost 7 bases, J lost 1 base, and 9 bases lay in between. CDR3 coding DNA: TGTGCCAGCAAGGACCTTGGCACAGATACGCAGTATTTT. Amino acid sequence: CASKDLGTDTQYF.

This clonotype was seen a single time. The chain combines TRBV6-1 with TRBJ2-5; D remains ambiguous. The J call may be incorrect, as the DNA end agrees better with TRBJ2-1. This CDR3 is 15 amino acids long. CDR1 and CDR2 from the germline V gene are MNHNS and SASEGT. CDR3 loop: CASSEIGVNQETQFF. CDR3 nucleotides: TGTGCCAGCAGTGAAATCGGAGTTAACCAAGAGACCCAGTTCTTC.

The rearrangement links TRBV10-3 to TRBJ2-7, with TRBD2 matching 10 bases. The CDR3 totals 16 residues. V dropped 0 bases and J dropped 3; count of bases not matched to a gene: 5. The germline gives CDR1 ENHRY, CDR2 SYGVKD. CDR3 bases: TGTGCCATCAGTGAGTCGGGAACTAGCGGGGTCTACGAGCAGTACTTC. Translating gives CAISESGTSGVYEQYF.

This clonotype was counted between two and nine times. This chain connects TRBV14 to TRBJ2-4; 8 nucleotides align to TRBD1. CDR3 length: 15 amino acids. J was trimmed by 6 bases and V by 3 bases; bases with no gene match: 7. Germline V gives CDR1 SGHDN, CDR2 FVKESK. Here the CDR3 reads CASSHGRQGLNIQYF. Written as DNA, the CDR3 is TGTGCCAGCAGCCACGGACGACAGGGGCTAAACATTCAGTACTTC.

V usage is TRBV9 and J usage is TRBJ2-5; 10 bases match TRBD2. Germline V lookup: CDR1 SGDLS, CDR2 YYNGEE. V trimming: 0 bases; J trimming: 11 bases; junction bases outside the gene matches: 13. The CDR3 loop spans 16 amino acids. CDR3 DNA: TGTGCCAGCAGCGTAGGACCCAGCGGGAGGGGCAATGAGCAGTACTTC. This sequence encodes CASSVGPSGRGNEQYF.

This clonotype was seen a handful of times. J is TRBJ2-7 and V is TRBV29-1, with 7 bases matching TRBD2. The CDR3 spans 13 residues. V dropped 7 bases and J dropped 7; count of bases not matched to a gene: 13. Germline values: CDR1 SQVTM, CDR2 ANQGSEA. CDR3 loop: CSAGRGRAGEQYF. CDR3 DNA sequence: TGCAGCGCAGGACGGGGGAGGGCCGGGGAGCAGTACTTC.

The chain recombines TRBV10-3 with TRBJ2-7; D is uncertain. Germline V gene data show CDR1 as ENHRY and CDR2 as SYGVKD. The ends were cut back, 8 bases at V and 7 bases at J, with 21 bases in the middle. The CDR3 length is 14 residues. CDR3 region: CAIGERTAPREQYF. Written as DNA, the CDR3 is TGTGCCATCGGAGAACGGACCGCCCCTCGGGAGCAGTACTTC.